Below, one T cell receptor (beta chain) is given with its context. The sample belongs to a study of blood T cell repertoires in COVID-19. Study in general: Samples came from the United States, Italy and Spain, spanning acute and convalescent COVID-19. The cDNA or gDNA used as material had been derived from T cells, B-cell-depleted T cells, or PBMCs.

Before being deemed recovered, Cohort 3 donors had two negative PCRs, clearance, or symptom resolution. The table came from immunoSEQ multiplex PCR; TCRdb's copy has only in-frame clones and leaves some out. The data show some 250,000 clones, with around 88% seen just once and under 9.5% held by the top ten. Trimming pared 7 bases from V and 2 bases from J, leaving 23 bases between. The CDR3 spans 17 residues. Germline V lookup: CDR1 LNHDA, CDR2 SQIVND (reference sequence). The specimen sequenced was PBMCs or T cells enriched from blood (not recorded which). This TCR came from a man in his forties who had recovered from COVID-19. This chain joins TRBV19 and TRBJ2-5; TRBD1 might be the D (6 bases). The CDR3 is CASIGYRVDRRQETQYF. In nucleotides, the CDR3 is TGTGCCAGTATTGGGTATCGGGTCGACAGGAGACAAGAGACCCAGTACTTC.